These 10 T cell receptor beta chains were all obtained from the same sample, sequenced in a study of early T cells in non-severe SARS-CoV-2 infection. One entry per CDR3 protein, called by TCRdb with MiXCR from the 5' RACE reads. The data hold some 58,000 distinct CDR3 sequences, with around 13% observed a single time. Sample: whole blood. These receptors all stem from an adult who was a healthcare worker with PCR-confirmed SARS-CoV-2 infection or an uninfected control (not recorded which).

There are a few counts of this clonotype. The rearrangement links TRBV15 to TRBJ2-2; D remains unclear. The CDR3 runs to 14 residues. Germline V CDR1 and CDR2: LNHNV, YYDKDF (reference sequence). Trimming removed 1 base at V and 1 base at J, with 4 bases between. This CDR3 reads CATSRVENTGELFF. The CDR3 bases are TGTGCCACCAGCAGAGTGGAGAACACCGGGGAGCTGTTTTTT.

This clonotype was counted ten times or more. The rearrangement uses TRBV9 and TRBJ2-2; no reliable D call. The CDR3 is 17 residues long. The germline V gene has CDR1 SGDLS and CDR2 YYNGEE. Trimming stripped 2 bases from V and 1 base from J, with 15 bases between. The CDR3 coding sequence is TGTGCCAGCAGCGTCGCGGCCGCAATAGGGAACACCGGGGAGCTGTTTTTT. This encodes CASSVAAAIGNTGELFF.

The V and J genes are TRBV24-1 and TRBJ2-2; 9 bases line up with TRBD1. Germline CDR1 and CDR2: KGHDR and SFDVKD. The V gene end was trimmed by 7 bases and the J gene end by 5 bases; junction bases not matched to a gene: 4. The CDR3 is 14 amino acids. The CDR3 here is CATRPGTGTGELFF. The DNA of the CDR3 is TGTGCCACCAGACCCGGGACAGGGACCGGGGAGCTGTTTTTT.

This clonotype was counted ten times or more. The chain couples TRBV9 to TRBJ1-2, with D perhaps TRBD1 (5 bases). Germline CDR1 SGDLS, CDR2 YYNGEE. The V and J ends lost 7 bases and 4 bases respectively, with 11 bases between them. The length of the CDR3 is 12 residues. This chain's CDR3 is CASGTGGYGYTF. DNA for the CDR3: TGTGCCAGCGGGACGGGCGGCTATGGCTACACCTTC.

This clonotype was observed at least ten times. This chain joins TRBV7-8 and TRBJ1-3; unclear D gene. This CDR3 spans 15 amino acids. V lost 6 bases and J lost 4, with 16 bases in between. Germline V CDR1 and CDR2: SGHVS, FQNEAQ. In DNA form, the CDR3 reads TGTGCCAGCAGGACCACCGCGTCCTCCGGAAACACCATATATTTT. Translation gives CASRTTASSGNTIYF.

The chain links TRBV20-1 to TRBJ2-5, with 10 bases that match TRBD2. V lost 7 bases to trimming and J lost 0 bases; unmatched junction nucleotides: 2. This CDR3 has 13 amino acids. Germline V gives CDR1 DFQATT, CDR2 SNEGSKA (reference sequence). The CDR3 protein is CSVAGGYQETQYF. CDR3 coding DNA: TGCAGTGTAGCGGGGGGCTACCAAGAGACCCAGTACTTC.

This rearrangement joins TRBV7-9 to TRBJ1-1; maybe TRBD1 (5 bases). Germline V gene lookup returns CDR1 SEHNR and CDR2 FQNEAQ (reference sequence). The CDR3 covers 14 residues. Trimming removed 4 bases at V and 2 bases at J, with 11 bases between. DNA of the CDR3: TGTGCCAGCAGCTCCCCGGGACCCAACACTGAAGCTTTCTTT. Translated: CASSSPGPNTEAFF.

This clonotype was seen more than once but under ten times. The rearrangement links TRBV4-1 to TRBJ2-2; D may correspond to TRBD1 or TRBD2 (5 bases each). CDR3 length equals 16 residues. Germline V gene sequence: CDR1 MGHRA, CDR2 YSYEKL. V lost 3 bases to trimming and J lost 2 bases, with 13 bases between them. The CDR3 coding sequence is TGCGCCAGCAGCCAGGGGGTGACGGACAACACCGGGGAGCTGTTTTTT. Amino acids: CASSQGVTDNTGELFF.

In this sample, this clonotype turned up a few times. V and J are TRBV7-3 and TRBJ2-7; no clear D. Germline CDR1 is SGHTA and CDR2 is FQGTGA. CDR3 length equals 14 residues. Trimming pared 2 bases from V and 1 base from J, leaving 9 bases between. The CDR3 nucleotides read TGTGCCAGCAGCTTAGATTCTAGTTCCTACGAGCAGTACTTC. Its translation is CASSLDSSSYEQYF.

This clonotype was seen a few times. This sequence joins TRBV6-5 and TRBJ1-6, with 8 bases identical to TRBD1. CDR1 and CDR2 (germline): MNHEY, SVGAGI. The CDR3 spans 18 residues. V dropped 0 bases and J dropped 7; count of bases not matched to a gene: 11. The CDR3 DNA follows: TGTGCCAGCAGTTACTCGAGAGGGAGGACAGGGTTAAATTCACCCCTCCACTTT. Its protein product is CASSYSRGRTGLNSPLHF.